This T cell receptor (beta chain) comes out of a study of CD8+CD57+ T cells in acquired aplastic anemia. At the level of the study: DNA per sorted CD4+ or CD8+ sample ranged about 0.2 to 30 ug, averaging roughly 3.2 ug. Study outcomes and limitations: Patients shared around 31 CD8+ CDR3 sequences with controls.

Genomic DNA constituted the template upon which TCR beta VDJ and CDR3 profiling was performed. TCRdb passed the reads through MiXCR, listing each CDR3 protein once. The table has roughly 260,000 distinct CDR3 sequences, around 43% seen once. This CDR3 has 19 amino acids. Germline CDR1 SGHVS, CDR2 FQNEAQ. Whoever was chosen for sequencing had shown CD8+CD57+ cell expansion by flow cytometry. With no exception, the patients had severe acquired aplastic anemia. On this clonotype: Its target is not known. The junction departs from the called germline gene at one end, perhaps through a read error.

The sequencing input was sorted CD4+, CD8+, or CD8+CD57+ T cells (not recorded which) from PBMCs. V is TRBV7-8 and J is TRBJ1-3; possibly TRBD1 for D (6 bases). This receptor was obtained from a human donor with aplastic anemia. CDR3: CASSFFTSGTPLSGNTIYF. CDR3 in DNA: TGTGCCAGCAGCTTTTTTACGTCCGGGACACCCCTCTCTGGGAACACCATATATTTT.